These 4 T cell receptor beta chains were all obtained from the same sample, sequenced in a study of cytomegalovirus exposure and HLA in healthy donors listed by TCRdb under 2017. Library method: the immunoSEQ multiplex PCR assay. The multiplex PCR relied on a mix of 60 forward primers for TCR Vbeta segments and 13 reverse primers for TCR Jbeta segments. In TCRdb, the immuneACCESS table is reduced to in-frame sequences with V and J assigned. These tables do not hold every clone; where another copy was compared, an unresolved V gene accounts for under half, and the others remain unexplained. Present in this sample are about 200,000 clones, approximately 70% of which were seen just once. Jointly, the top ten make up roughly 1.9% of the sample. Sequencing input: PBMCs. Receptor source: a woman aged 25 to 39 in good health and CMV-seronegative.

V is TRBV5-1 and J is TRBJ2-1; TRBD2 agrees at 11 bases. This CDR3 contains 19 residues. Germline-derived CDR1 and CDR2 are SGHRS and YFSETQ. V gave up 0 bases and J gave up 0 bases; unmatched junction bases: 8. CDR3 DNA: TGCGCCAGCAGCTTGGGGGCTAGCGGGGGGTATAGCTCCTACAATGAGCAGTTCTTC. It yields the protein CASSLGASGGYSSYNEQFF.

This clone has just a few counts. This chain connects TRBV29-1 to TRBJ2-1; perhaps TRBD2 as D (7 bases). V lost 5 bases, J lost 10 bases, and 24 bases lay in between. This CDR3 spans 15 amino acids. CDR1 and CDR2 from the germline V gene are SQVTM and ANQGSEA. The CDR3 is CSVWVRGADLEEQFF. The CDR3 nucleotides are TGCAGCGTTTGGGTCCGGGGGGCCGATCTGGAAGAGCAGTTCTTC.

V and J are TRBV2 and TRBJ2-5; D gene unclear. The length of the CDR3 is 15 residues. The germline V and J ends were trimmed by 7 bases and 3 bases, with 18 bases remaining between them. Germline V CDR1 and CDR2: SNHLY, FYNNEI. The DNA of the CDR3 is TGTGCCAGCATCGTCCCGTTGGAGCCCGAAGAGACCCAGTACTTC. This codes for CASIVPLEPEETQYF.

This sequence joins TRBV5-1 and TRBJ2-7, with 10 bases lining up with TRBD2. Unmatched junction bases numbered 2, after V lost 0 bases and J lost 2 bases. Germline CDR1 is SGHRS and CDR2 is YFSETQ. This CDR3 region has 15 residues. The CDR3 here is CASSLELAGTYEQYF. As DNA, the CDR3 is TGCGCCAGCAGCTTGGAACTAGCGGGGACCTACGAGCAGTACTTC.